Listed below are T cell receptor beta chains from one sample, sequenced in a study of shared clonotypes between healthy human individuals. The table came from immunoSEQ multiplex PCR; TCRdb's copy has only in-frame clones and leaves some out. The table records approximately 1,500,000 clones, approximately 98% of them present only once. The sequencing input was naive CD4+ T cells sorted from blood. The receptors were sampled from a man younger than 45 in good health. Both conserved end residues are part of each CDR3. The D gene is left open where the match is weak. Where a row states a size, it is once, few, many or the class of an expanded clone; other rows omit it.

CASSYSMQSDTQYF | TGTGCCAGCAGTTACTCGATGCAGTCAGATACGCAGTATTTT | TRBJ2-3 | TRBV6-6 | NA | NA
CASSVASGDLADEQYF | TGTGCCAGCAGCGTAGCTTCAGGGGACCTAGCCGACGAGCAGTACTTC | TRBJ2-7 | TRBV9 | NA | NA
CASKPLGGVETQYF | TGTGCCAGCAAGCCCTTAGGGGGAGTAGAGACCCAGTACTTC | TRBJ2-5 | TRBV27 | NA | NA
CASSQDPRDRTYEQYF | TGCGCCAGCAGCCAAGACCCCAGGGACAGAACCTACGAGCAGTACTTC | TRBJ2-7 | TRBV4-3 | TRBD1 | NA
CASSLQGTLGQTQYF | TGCGCCAGCAGCTTGCAGGGGACACTAGGACAGACCCAGTACTTC | TRBJ2-5 | TRBV5-1 | NA | NA
CASSQDILAGGPNGELFF | TGCGCCAGCAGCCAAGATATTCTAGCGGGAGGGCCGAACGGGGAGCTGTTTTTT | TRBJ2-2 | TRBV4-3 | TRBD2 | NA
CASSPLTLPGNTIYF | TGCGCCAGCAGCCCCTTGACACTACCTGGAAACACCATATATTTT | TRBJ1-3 | TRBV4-1 | NA | NA
CASSEVEGGQPQHF | TGTGCCAGCAGTGAAGTGGAGGGAGGACAGCCCCAGCATTTT | TRBJ1-5 | TRBV25-1 | NA | NA
CASSFLGRESVRGEQFF | TGTGCCAGCAGCTTTCTTGGTCGGGAGTCGGTGCGGGGTGAGCAGTTCTTC | TRBJ2-1 | TRBV7-9 | NA | NA
CASSFLAGVTSGANVLTF | TGTGCCAGCAGCTTTCTAGCGGGGGTCACCTCTGGGGCCAACGTCCTGACTTTC | TRBJ2-6 | TRBV7-9 | TRBD2 | NA
CSAATGGLYEQYF | TGCAGCGCCGCGACAGGGGGACTCTACGAGCAGTACTTC | TRBJ2-7 | TRBV29-1 | TRBD1 | NA
CASSLDRGISYNEQFF | TGTGCCAGCAGCTTAGATCGGGGAATCTCCTACAATGAGCAGTTCTTC | TRBJ2-1 | TRBV7-9 | NA | NA
CASSLRPNTGELFF | TGCGCCAGCAGCCTGAGACCGAACACCGGGGAGCTGTTTTTT | TRBJ2-2 | TRBV4-3 | NA | NA
CASSSGQGSYNEQFF | TGTGCCAGCAGCTCCGGACAGGGCTCCTACAATGAGCAGTTCTTC | TRBJ2-1 | TRBV11-3 | TRBD1 | NA
CASNADRADNQPQHF | TGTGCCAGCAATGCCGACAGGGCTGACAATCAGCCCCAGCATTTT | TRBJ1-5 | TRBV2 | TRBD1 | NA
CASSSYPGRLTDTQYF | TGTGCCAGCAGTTCCTACCCGGGACGCTTAACAGATACGCAGTATTTT | TRBJ2-3 | TRBV28 | NA | NA
CASSQNAGAEETQYF | TGTGCCAGCAGCCAAAACGCAGGGGCCGAAGAGACCCAGTACTTC | TRBJ2-5 | TRBV7-7 | NA | NA
CASSYTNGGGEKLFF | TGTGCCAGCAGTTACACAAACGGCGGTGGTGAAAAACTGTTTTTT | TRBJ1-4 | TRBV6-5 | NA | NA
CASSLGRDQPQHF | TGTGCCAGCAGCTTAGGTAGGGATCAGCCCCAGCATTTT | TRBJ1-5 | TRBV13 | NA | NA
CASSGWDGGSYEQYF | TGCGCCAGCAGTGGGTGGGACGGGGGCTCCTACGAGCAGTACTTC | TRBJ2-7 | TRBV10-2 | NA | NA
CASSPKAGEYEQYF | TGTGCCAGCTCACCAAAGGCAGGTGAATACGAGCAGTACTTC | TRBJ2-7 | TRBV18 | NA | NA
CASSGGTAVAYEQYF | TGCGCCAGCAGCGGAGGGACAGCCGTGGCCTACGAGCAGTACTTC | TRBJ2-7 | TRBV5-1 | NA | once
CASSLSRDRGDWSPGELFF | TGTGCCAGCAGTTTATCCCGGGACAGGGGGGATTGGTCCCCCGGGGAGCTGTTTTTT | TRBJ2-2 | TRBV27 | TRBD1 | NA
CASRGFAQSDYGYTF | TGCGCCAGCAGGGGATTTGCCCAGTCCGACTATGGCTACACCTTC | TRBJ1-2 | TRBV5-1 | NA | NA
CASSDGRTIGHEQYF | TGTGCCAGCAGTGACGGGAGGACTATAGGTCACGAGCAGTACTTC | TRBJ2-7 | TRBV25-1 | TRBD2 | NA
CASSLGPGAMDEQYF | TGTGCCAGCAGCTTGGGGCCAGGGGCCATGGACGAGCAGTACTTC | TRBJ2-7 | TRBV5-6 | NA | NA
CASSLTGSPYNEQFF | TGTGCCAGTTCTCTGACAGGGAGTCCCTACAATGAGCAGTTCTTC | TRBJ2-1 | TRBV9 | TRBD1 | NA